This paragraph reports one T cell receptor (beta chain). V lost 3 bases, J lost 7 bases, and 16 bases lay in between. The germline gives CDR1 WSHSY, CDR2 SAAADI. The CDR3 contains 15 residues. This sample stems from a study of blood T cell repertoires in COVID-19. In the authors' workflow: Estimation of nucleated cell counts relied on the amplification of reference gene primers. Libraries were prepared by immunoSEQ multiplex PCR; TCRdb keeps only in-frame clonotypes and omits some of them. The DNA gave D and trimming, while V, J and clone size come from that table. Among 200,000 to 300,000 clones, nearly 85% were seen once, and the ten largest hold around 5.5%.

The rearrangement links TRBV10-2 to TRBJ1-5; the D gene is possibly TRBD1 (5 bases). The TCR originated in a human donor in a cohort sampled during active COVID-19. The source material was peripheral blood. The CDR3 protein is CASSEAGLLGQPQHF. CDR3 sequence (DNA): TGCGCCAGCAGTGAAGCAGGGCTATTAGGGCAGCCCCAGCATTTT.